A single sample gave rise to the 23 T cell receptor beta chains below, sequenced in a study of identical twins. TCRdb used MiXCR to reprocess the 5' RACE reads, holding one entry per CDR3 protein. Altogether some 240,000 distinct CDR3 sequences are present, approximately 10% being singletons, with the ten largest covering roughly 10%. What was sequenced was memory T cells sorted from blood. These receptors originate from a man between 45 and 60 years old in good health.

In this sample, this clonotype turned up many times. The chain uses TRBV2 and TRBJ1-1; no firm D call. The CDR3 is made up of 13 amino acids. Trimming removed 3 bases at V and 4 bases at J, with 9 bases between. CDR1 SNHLY and CDR2 FYNNEI come from the germline V gene. Here the CDR3 reads CASSDGRSTEAFF. Here the CDR3 DNA reads TGTGCCAGCAGTGACGGACGGTCCACTGAAGCTTTCTTT.

At least ten counts were recorded for this clonotype. The chain carries TRBV2 and TRBJ2-1; TRBD1 agrees at 7 bases. Germline trimming cut 8 bases from V and 13 bases from J; bases unmatched to any gene: 11. Per germline, CDR1 SNHLY and CDR2 FYNNEI. The CDR3 spans 12 residues. The CDR3 DNA reads as TGTGCCAGCGAAAGACAGGGAATAAATCAGTTCTTC. It specifies CASERQGINQFF. Full variable domain (rest looked up from reference TRBV2 and TRBJ2-1): EPEVTQTPSHQVTQMGQEVILRCVPISNHLYFYWYRQILGQKVEFLVSFYNNEISEKSEIFDDQFSVERPDGSNFTLKIRSTKLEDSAMYFCASERQGINQFFGPGTRLTVL.

This clonotype was seen ten or more times. The chain employs TRBV12-3 or TRBV12-4 and TRBJ1-5; 7 bases map to TRBD1. CDR3 length: 17 residues. V trimming: 4 bases; J trimming: 1 base; junction bases outside the gene matches: 10. In nucleotides, the CDR3 is TGTGCCAGCAGTTCCCGTCGGTTGGGACAGAGCAATCAGCCCCAGCATTTT. Translating it yields CASSSRRLGQSNQPQHF.

The rearrangement links TRBV6-5 to TRBJ2-1; tentatively, D is TRBD2 (5 bases). In germline, CDR1 is MNHEY, CDR2 SVGAGI. V was trimmed by 0 bases and J by 10 bases, leaving 13 bases between them. The CDR3 runs to 14 residues. The chain's CDR3 is CASSYSPIEGEQFF. The CDR3 DNA reads TGTGCCAGCAGTTACTCTCCCATAGAGGGAGAGCAGTTCTTC.

The chain recombines TRBV20-1 with TRBJ2-7, with 7 bases lining up with TRBD2. The CDR3 is made up of 14 amino acids. The ends lost 4 bases at V and 0 bases at J; junction bases unmatched: 6. Germline V CDR1 and CDR2: DFQATT, SNEGSKA (reference sequence). The CDR3: CSATFWGGSYEQYF. The CDR3 DNA follows: TGCAGTGCTACATTCTGGGGGGGCTCCTACGAGCAGTACTTC.

This clonotype was seen repeatedly, ten times or more. The chain joins TRBV14 to TRBJ1-6; D unresolved. There are 12 residues in the CDR3. Germline CDR1 SGHDN, CDR2 FVKESK. The V and J ends lost 7 bases and 10 bases respectively, with 11 bases between them. The CDR3 sequence is CASNKGGSPLHF. The DNA of the CDR3 is TGTGCCAGCAACAAAGGTGGCTCACCCCTCCACTTT.

In this sample, this clonotype turned up many times. The chain carries TRBV10-3 and TRBJ1-1; D is perhaps TRBD1 (6 bases). The CDR3 runs 16 residues. In germline, CDR1 is ENHRY, CDR2 SYGVKD. The germline V and J ends were trimmed by 0 bases and 1 base, with 12 bases remaining between them. CDR3 residues: CAISESGLTGNTEAFF. CDR3 coding DNA: TGTGCCATCAGTGAGTCCGGATTGACAGGGAACACTGAAGCTTTCTTT.

The chain combines TRBV6-5 with TRBJ1-5, with D unresolved. This CDR3 has 13 amino acids. The germline V gene encodes CDR1 MNHEY and CDR2 SVGAGI. Trimming pared 6 bases from V and 3 bases from J, leaving 9 bases between. The CDR3 DNA sequence: TGTGCCAGCAGCTTAAGCTTCAATCAGCCCCAGCATTTT. It translates to CASSLSFNQPQHF.

This clonotype was observed a few times. This may be a read error, as it is one base from a much larger clone. The chain combines TRBV11-3 with TRBJ1-1; a weak D match, TRBD1 (5 bases). Per the germline V gene, CDR1 is SGHNT and CDR2 is YENEEA. The CDR3 sequence is 13 residues long. DNA of the CDR3: TGTGCCAGCAGCATTAACAGGAACCCTGAAGCTTTCTTT. Its protein is CASSINRNPEAFF.

The chain joins TRBV7-6 to TRBJ2-5; D may be TRBD2 (5 bases). CDR3 length equals 14 residues. Trimming pared 2 bases from V and 1 base from J, leaving 8 bases between. Germline CDR1 reads SGHVS; CDR2 reads FNYEAQ. The CDR3 loop reads CASSLFAGQETQYF. CDR3 nucleotide sequence: TGTGCCAGCAGCTTATTCGCGGGCCAAGAGACCCAGTACTTC.

This clonotype came up a few times. This chain connects TRBV28 to TRBJ2-3; no clear D. CDR3 length: 14 amino acids. Trimming took off 6 bases at V and 2 bases at J, with 12 bases between the two ends. CDR1 MDHEN and CDR2 SYDVKM come from the germline V gene. CDR3 in amino acids: CASRSLLPTDTQYF. CDR3 bases: TGTGCCAGCAGGTCTCTCCTTCCCACAGATACGCAGTATTTT.

This clonotype was seen a handful of times. The chain has TRBV28 and TRBJ2-3; 9 positions agree with TRBD1. The CDR3 is 14 amino acids. CDR1 is MDHEN and CDR2 is SYDVKM in the germline V gene. J was trimmed by 4 bases and V by 5 bases; bases with no gene match: 4. DNA for the CDR3: TGTGCCAGCAGTCGCAGACAGGGGGCAGATACGCAGTATTTT. Its translation is CASSRRQGADTQYF.

The chain recombines TRBV28 with TRBJ1-5; no firm D call. The CDR3 contains 14 residues. Germline loops: CDR1 MDHEN, CDR2 SYDVKM. Trimming shortened V by 7 bases and J by 3 bases, and 13 bases separated the two germline ends. The CDR3 DNA reads TGTGCCAGCAAGCTCGGAACACTCAATCAGCCCCAGCATTTT. It codes for CASKLGTLNQPQHF.

This clonotype was detected only a few times. The rearrangement links TRBV12-3 or TRBV12-4 to TRBJ2-7; D is unresolved. V lost 5 bases, J lost 6 bases, and 11 bases lay in between. This CDR3 spans 12 amino acids. CDR3 in amino acids: CASSRAGVEQYF. The CDR3 coding sequence is TGTGCCAGCAGTCGGGCAGGCGTCGAGCAGTACTTC.

The J gene is TRBJ2-7, the V gene TRBV5-1; unclear D gene. CDR3 length: 17 amino acids. V lost 0 bases and J 2 bases, leaving 18 bases between the germline ends. Looked up from germline, CDR1 is SGHRS and CDR2 is YFSETQ. CDR3 coding DNA: TGCGCCAGCAGCTTGGATTCGTCGGCGACTGCCCCCTACGAGCAGTACTTC. It translates to CASSLDSSATAPYEQYF.

The CDR3 DNA reads as TGTGCCAGCAGCAAGGGGGGACAGGGATATGAGCAGTTCTTC. This gives the protein CASSKGGQGYEQFF. The chain joins TRBV3-1 to TRBJ2-1, with 9 positions matching TRBD1. CDR3 length: 14 amino acids. CDR1 is LGHDT, CDR2 YNNKEL, per germline (reference sequence). V gave up 5 bases and J gave up 8 bases; unmatched junction bases: 7.

The sample holds a few counts of this clonotype. V is TRBV12-3 or TRBV12-4 and J is TRBJ1-2; D gene ambiguous. The CDR3 spans 12 residues. Trimming pared 5 bases from V and 8 bases from J, leaving 12 bases between. In nucleotides, the CDR3 is TGTGCCAGCAGTAACAGCATTTCGGGCTACACCTTC. The encoded protein is CASSNSISGYTF.

V is TRBV6-4 and J is TRBJ2-1; no clear D. Looked up from germline, CDR1 is MRHNA and CDR2 is SNTAGT. The CDR3 is 15 amino acids. V was shortened by 5 bases and J by 0 bases, with 11 bases between the two germline ends. The CDR3 DNA reads as TGTGCCAGCAGTTTGACTCCGAGCTCCTACAATGAGCAGTTCTTC. Protein sequence: CASSLTPSSYNEQFF.

This clonotype was counted ten times or more. This chain uses TRBV2 with TRBJ2-2, with TRBD1 identical over 10 bases. This CDR3 has 15 residues. The germline gives CDR1 SNHLY, CDR2 FYNNEI. V gave up 5 bases and J gave up 3 bases; unmatched junction bases: 3. CDR3 sequence reads: CASSKGQGYTGELFF. DNA for the CDR3: TGTGCCAGCAGTAAGGGACAGGGGTACACCGGGGAGCTGTTTTTT.

This clonotype was detected many times. The chain links TRBV12-3 or TRBV12-4 to TRBJ1-2, with D uncertain. CDR3 length: 14 residues. The V end lost 9 bases, the J end lost 2 bases, and 16 bases lay between the germline ends. The CDR3 region is CASAPGPKNYGYTF. CDR3 nucleotide sequence: TGTGCCAGTGCCCCCGGGCCTAAAAACTATGGCTACACCTTC.

This clonotype was seen more than once but under ten times. The V call is TRBV12-3 or TRBV12-4, the J call TRBJ2-3; possible D gene TRBD1, 6 bases. The CDR3 runs 12 residues. V was cut by 4 bases and J by 4 bases, with 6 bases left in between. The DNA of the CDR3 is TGTGCCAGCAGTTCAGGGGCAGATACGCAGTATTTT. It specifies CASSSGADTQYF.

This clonotype has ten or more counts. The genes are TRBV7-2 and TRBJ2-3, with a possible D match to TRBD2 (5 bases). The CDR3 runs 16 residues. Germline CDR1 and CDR2: SGHTA and FQGNSA. V lost 4 bases and J 3 bases, leaving 17 bases between the germline ends. CDR3 in DNA: TGTGCCAGCAGCTCGGATGACTCTAGCAGGACAGATACGCAGTATTTT. Its translation: CASSSDDSSRTDTQYF.

This clonotype was seen only a few times. This chain links TRBV9 with TRBJ2-2; D is unclear. Trimming shortened V by 4 bases and J by 1 base, and 11 bases separated the two germline ends. The CDR3 consists of 15 residues. Germline values: CDR1 SGDLS, CDR2 YYNGEE. The CDR3 bases are TGTGCCAGCAGCCTCGGTGGGGAGAACACCGGGGAGCTGTTTTTT. Translated, it gives CASSLGGENTGELFF. The full variable domain, its missing parts supplied by reference TRBV9 and TRBJ2-2, is DSGVTQTPKHLITATGQRVTLRCSPRSGDLSVYWYQQSLDQGLQFLIQYYNGEERAKGNILERFSAQQFPDLHSELNLSSLELGDSALYFCASSLGGENTGELFFGEGSRLTVL.